These T cell receptor beta chains were read from a single sample in a study of blood T cell repertoires in COVID-19. Sequencing used immunoSEQ multiplex PCR; TCRdb keeps in-frame clones, though not all of them. The repertoire holds about 260,000 clones, with more than 80% as singletons. The sequencing sample was made of PBMCs or T cells enriched from blood (not recorded which). The source of these receptors is a woman under 40 with acute COVID-19. Each CDR3 is given with its conserved first and last residue. A D gene is named only where the DNA matches it firmly.

j_call,d_call,v_call,cdr3_nt,cdr3_aa
TRBJ2-2,NA,TRBV2,TGTGCCAGCAGAGGCGGACAGCCGAACACCGGGGAGCTGTTTTTT,CASRGGQPNTGELFF
TRBJ2-7,TRBD1,TRBV27,TGTGCCAGCAGTTCGACAGGGGGCTTCTACGAGCAGTACTTC,CASSSTGGFYEQYF
TRBJ2-3,TRBD2,TRBV28,TGTGCCAGCAGTCGGACTAGCGACAACACAGATACGCAGTATTTT,CASSRTSDNTDTQYF
TRBJ1-1,NA,TRBV28,TGTGCCAGCATTCAAACGAGCCCGAAGGGGTACACTGAAGCTTTCTTT,CASIQTSPKGYTEAFF
TRBJ1-1,TRBD1,TRBV5-1,TGCGCCAGCAGCTACCGGGACAGTCACACTGAAGCTTTCTTT,CASSYRDSHTEAFF
TRBJ2-1,NA,TRBV7-9,TGTGCCAGCACCTGGCTAGCGGCCAACCTCAGGGGCAATGAGCAGTTCTTC,CASTWLAANLRGNEQFF
TRBJ1-2,TRBD1,TRBV27,TGTGCCAGCAGTCTCAAGACGCCCGGGACAGGGTCCTATGGCTACACCTTC,CASSLKTPGTGSYGYTF
TRBJ2-5,TRBD1,TRBV12-3/TRBV12-4,TGTGCCAGCAGTCAAGACAGGGGAGAGACCCAGTACTTC,CASSQDRGETQYF
TRBJ2-1,TRBD2,TRBV6-2/TRBV6-3,TGTGCCAGCAGTTACCTTCCTAGCGGGGGGTCCTACAATGAGCAGTTCTTC,CASSYLPSGGSYNEQFF
TRBJ2-3,TRBD2,TRBV19,TGTGCCAGTAGCGGGAGGGCCCAAGATACGCAGTATTTT,CASSGRAQDTQYF